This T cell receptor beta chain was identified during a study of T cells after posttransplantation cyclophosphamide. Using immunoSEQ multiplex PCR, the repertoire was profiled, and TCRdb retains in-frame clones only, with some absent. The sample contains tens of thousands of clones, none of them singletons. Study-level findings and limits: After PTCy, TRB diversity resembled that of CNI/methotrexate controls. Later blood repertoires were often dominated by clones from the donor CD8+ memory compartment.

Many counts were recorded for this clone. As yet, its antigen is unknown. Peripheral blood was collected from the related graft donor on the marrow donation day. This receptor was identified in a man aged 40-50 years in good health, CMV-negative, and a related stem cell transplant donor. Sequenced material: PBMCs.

The CDR3 here is CASSPWETGITRELFF. CDR3 sequence (DNA): TGTGCCAGCAGCCCGTGGGAGACAGGGATTACGAGGGAGCTGTTTTTT. This chain connects TRBV5-6 to TRBJ2-2; 7 bases agree with TRBD1. The CDR3 has 16 amino acids. The J segment lost 9 bases and the V segment lost 4 bases, leaving 15 bases of the junction unmatched. Per germline, CDR1 SGHDT and CDR2 YYEEEE.